One and the same sample provided the 11 T cell receptor beta chains below, sequenced in a study of T cells in pancreatic ductal adenocarcinoma. The selected patients with pancreatic ductal adenocarcinoma had surgery but no neoadjuvant therapy. The assay was immunoSEQ multiplex PCR, and TCRdb's table has in-frame clones only and misses some. The table has 30,000 or so clones, around 90% seen once; the top ten hold 2.2%. The sample was PBMCs. These receptors came from a human donor with pancreatic ductal adenocarcinoma.

In DNA form, the CDR3 reads TGTGCCAGTAGTATAGACCACTACATAACAGGGTTCGGCGAGCAGTACTTC. As protein: CASSIDHYITGFGEQYF. This chain connects TRBV19 to TRBJ2-7, with D tentatively TRBD1 (6 bases). Per germline, CDR1 LNHDA and CDR2 SQIVND (reference sequence). V was trimmed by 0 bases and J by 6 bases, leaving 21 bases between them. This CDR3 is 17 amino acids long.

This clone was recorded once. The CDR3 sequence: CASRRDRGGSTEAFF. The CDR3 nucleotides read TGTGCCAGCAGACGAGACAGGGGCGGGAGCACTGAAGCTTTCTTT. This chain connects TRBV2 to TRBJ1-1; 8 bases are shared with TRBD1. Trimming took 6 bases from V and 4 from J; bases not matched to a gene: 10. The CDR3 is made up of 15 amino acids. CDR1 and CDR2 (germline): SNHLY, FYNNEI. The full variable domain, completed using reference TRBV2 and TRBJ1-1, is EPEVTQTPSHQVTQMGQEVILRCVPISNHLYFYWYRQILGQKVEFLVSFYNNEISEKSEIFDDQFSVERPDGSNFTLKIRSTKLEDSAMYFCASRRDRGGSTEAFFGQGTRLTVV.

This chain links TRBV18 with TRBJ2-1, with TRBD2 as a possible D gene (5 bases). Germline V gene data show CDR1 as KGHSH and CDR2 as LQKENI. The CDR3 is 15 residues long. The ends were cut back, 0 bases at V and 5 bases at J, with 11 bases in the middle. The CDR3 sequence: CASSPPGVGNNEQFF. The CDR3 DNA reads as TGTGCCAGCTCACCACCGGGAGTGGGAAACAATGAGCAGTTCTTC.

The chain carries TRBV28 and TRBJ2-3; D ambiguous. Germline V CDR1 and CDR2: MDHEN, SYDVKM. This CDR3 is 15 amino acids long. V was shortened by 6 bases and J by 9 bases, with 22 bases between the two germline ends. For the CDR3, the DNA is TGTGCCAGCAGCCCAACGACGGGCCCCGCGAGGACGCAGTATTTT. This sequence encodes CASSPTTGPARTQYF.

The rearrangement joins TRBV21-1 to TRBJ1-1. TRBV21-1 is tagged as a pseudogene. The CDR3 has 16 residues. The CDR3 region has the DNA TGTGCCAGCAGCACCCCGGAGGGGCGGTTGAACACTGAAGCTTTCTTT. It yields the protein CASSTPEGRLNTEAFF.

V and J are TRBV2 and TRBJ2-3; D is perhaps TRBD1 (5 bases). The germline V gene has CDR1 SNHLY and CDR2 FYNNEI. V dropped 3 bases and J dropped 3 bases, with 13 bases sitting between them. There are 15 residues in the CDR3. DNA of the CDR3: TGTGCCAGCAGTGACTTGGGCAGGGAAACAGATACGCAGTATTTT. It yields the protein CASSDLGRETDTQYF. Full variable domain (rest looked up from reference TRBV2 and TRBJ2-3): EPEVTQTPSHQVTQMGQEVILRCVPISNHLYFYWYRQILGQKVEFLVSFYNNEISEKSEIFDDQFSVERPDGSNFTLKIRSTKLEDSAMYFCASSDLGRETDTQYFGPGTRLTVL.

The chain has TRBV7-9 and TRBJ2-1, with 14 bases aligning to TRBD2. Trimming removed 5 bases from V and 1 base from J; junction bases left unmatched: 10. The CDR3 contains 19 residues. Germline values: CDR1 SEHNR, CDR2 FQNEAQ (reference sequence). DNA for the CDR3: TGTGCCAGCAGCCCGCTGGGACTAGCGGGAGCCGTATCCTACAATGAGCAGTTCTTC. This codes for CASSPLGLAGAVSYNEQFF.

This chain connects TRBV10-3 to TRBJ2-7; unclear D gene. V lost 6 bases and J 5 bases, leaving 8 bases between the germline ends. Germline CDR1 reads ENHRY; CDR2 reads SYGVKD. This CDR3 spans 11 amino acids. This CDR3 reads CAISDLDEQYF. In DNA, the CDR3 is TGTGCCATCAGCGACCTAGACGAGCAGTACTTC.

The count of this clone is one. J is TRBJ1-1 and V is TRBV19, with TRBD1 matching 8 bases. The germline CDR1 and CDR2 sequences are LNHDA and SQIVND (reference sequence). The CDR3 sequence is 14 residues long. The V gene end was trimmed by 6 bases and the J gene end by 3 bases; junction bases not matched to a gene: 6. CDR3 nucleotides: TGTGCCAGTAGAAAAAACAGGGGGGACACTGAAGCTTTCTTT. Translated, it gives CASRKNRGDTEAFF.

CDR3 nucleotides: TGTGCCAGCAGCTGGAGTCCCGGGAACGATGAGCAGTTCTTC. Protein product: CASSWSPGNDEQFF. This rearrangement joins TRBV4-2 to TRBJ2-1; tentatively, D is TRBD2 (5 bases). The V gene lost 5 bases and the J gene lost 8 bases, with 16 bases spanning the gap. Per germline, CDR1 LGHNA and CDR2 YNFKEQ. The CDR3 sequence is 14 residues long.

This clone was counted once. The chain uses TRBV4-1 and TRBJ2-7, with D perhaps being TRBD1 or TRBD2 (5 bases each). The CDR3 spans 16 residues. Per germline, CDR1 MGHRA and CDR2 YSYEKL. V was cut by 1 base and J by 0 bases, with 13 bases left in between. CDR3 protein: CASSQGPRDGSYEQYF. In nucleotides, the CDR3 is TGCGCCAGCAGCCAAGGCCCCCGGGACGGCTCCTACGAGCAGTACTTC.